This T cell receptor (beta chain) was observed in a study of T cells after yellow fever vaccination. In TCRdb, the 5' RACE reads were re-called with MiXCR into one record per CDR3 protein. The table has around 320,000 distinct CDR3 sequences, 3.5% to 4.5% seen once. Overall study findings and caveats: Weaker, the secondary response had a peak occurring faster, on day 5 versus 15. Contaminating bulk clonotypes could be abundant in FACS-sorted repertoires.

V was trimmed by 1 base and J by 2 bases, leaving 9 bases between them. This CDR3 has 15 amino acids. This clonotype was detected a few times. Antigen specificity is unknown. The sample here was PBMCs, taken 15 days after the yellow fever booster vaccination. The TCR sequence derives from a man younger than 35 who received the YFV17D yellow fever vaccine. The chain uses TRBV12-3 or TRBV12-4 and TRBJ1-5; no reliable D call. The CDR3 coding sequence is TGTGCCAGCAGTTTAGGTTCCGGACGCAATCAGCCCCAGCATTTT. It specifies CASSLGSGRNQPQHF.